The 31 T cell receptor beta chains given below trace back to one sample, sequenced in a study of cytomegalovirus exposure and HLA in healthy donors (dated by TCRdb to 2016 to 2017). The library was made by the immunoSEQ multiplex PCR assay. For the multiplex PCR, a mixture combining 60 forward primers for TCR Vbeta segments and 13 reverse primers for TCR Jbeta segments was used. In TCRdb, the immuneACCESS table is reduced to in-frame sequences with V and J assigned. These tables do not hold every clone; where another copy was compared, an unresolved V gene accounts for under half, and the others remain unexplained. Recorded for this sample are some 150,000 clones; around three fifths of them occurred a single time. The ten biggest clones cover roughly 2.5% of the sample. Sequenced: PBMCs. These TCRs come from a woman aged 35 to 49 in good health and CMV-seronegative.

The chain carries TRBV28 and TRBJ1-1; no clear D gene. The CDR3 runs to 16 residues. Trimming left V 3 bases short and J 4 bases short, with 18 bases between. Germline CDR1 is MDHEN and CDR2 is SYDVKM. The CDR3 region is CASSFGGSGSVTEAFF. The CDR3 nucleotides are TGTGCCAGCAGTTTTGGAGGGTCGGGGAGTGTCACTGAAGCTTTCTTT.

The V gene is TRBV9, the J gene TRBJ1-4, with a tentative D call TRBD1 (6 bases). Trimming left V 2 bases short and J 8 bases short, with 16 bases between. The germline gives CDR1 SGDLS, CDR2 YYNGEE. The CDR3 extends over 15 amino acids. CDR3 coding DNA: TGTGCCAGCAGCGTCACGGGACACGTTTTCGAAAAACTGTTTTTT. This codes for CASSVTGHVFEKLFF.

This sequence joins TRBV7-6 and TRBJ2-7, with TRBD1 as a possible D gene (6 bases). In germline, CDR1 is SGHVS, CDR2 FNYEAQ. CDR3 length equals 15 residues. V was trimmed by 6 bases and J by 6 bases, leaving 21 bases between them. This CDR3 is CASSSTTGSFAEQYF. CDR3 sequence (DNA): TGTGCCAGCAGTTCTACAACAGGGAGTTTCGCCGAGCAGTACTTC.

The chain employs TRBV6-5 and TRBJ1-1, with D hard to call. V lost 5 bases and J 0 bases, leaving 13 bases between the germline ends. CDR3 size: 15 residues. Germline CDR1 MNHEY, CDR2 SVGAGI. In DNA form, the CDR3 reads TGTGCCAGCAGTCCCCTGCGACTCATGAACACTGAAGCTTTCTTT. Protein sequence: CASSPLRLMNTEAFF.

The chain employs TRBV9 and TRBJ2-2; 7 nucleotides align to TRBD2. The J segment lost 7 bases and the V segment lost 3 bases, leaving 3 bases of the junction unmatched. The length of the CDR3 is 13 residues. CDR1 and CDR2 from the germline V gene are SGDLS and YYNGEE. CDR3 bases: TGTGCCAGCAGCGGGCGGGGGTTCGGGGAGCTGTTTTTT. This translates into CASSGRGFGELFF.

Details on this clone: Other DNA sequences in the same sample also yield this CDR3. V usage is TRBV7-9 and J usage is TRBJ1-2; 7 bases align to TRBD1. Germline CDR1 reads SEHNR; CDR2 reads FQNEAQ (reference sequence). CDR3 length: 14 amino acids. V dropped 5 bases and J dropped 6; count of bases not matched to a gene: 9. DNA of the CDR3: TGTGCCAGCAGCCCGACGATACAGGGGAATGGCTACACCTTC. This gives the protein CASSPTIQGNGYTF.

The J gene is TRBJ2-1, the V gene TRBV7-9; 10 nucleotides agree with TRBD1. The CDR3 has 15 residues. With V trimmed by 4 bases and J by 6 bases, 6 bases remained unmatched. Germline loops: CDR1 SEHNR, CDR2 FQNEAQ (reference sequence). The CDR3 is CASSSPRDRGNEQFF. Here the CDR3 DNA reads TGTGCCAGCAGCTCTCCCCGGGACAGGGGCAATGAGCAGTTCTTC.

The rearrangement joins TRBV10-3 to TRBJ1-2; TRBD1 matches at 7 bases. The CDR3 has 13 amino acids. Germline CDR1 is ENHRY and CDR2 is SYGVKD. V trimming: 10 bases; J trimming: 0 bases; junction bases outside the gene matches: 5. The CDR3: CATGTASNYGYTF. The CDR3 nucleotides read TGTGCCACAGGGACAGCCTCTAACTATGGCTACACCTTC.

As concerns this clone: Distinct nucleotide sequences in the sample also encode this CDR3. V usage is TRBV30 and J usage is TRBJ2-7; perhaps TRBD2 as D (5 bases). The CDR3 runs to 13 residues. V was clipped by 2 bases and J by 7 bases, with 15 bases between them. Germline V gene lookup returns CDR1 GTSNPN and CDR2 SVGIG (reference sequence). This CDR3 is CAWSLVPGGEQYF. The CDR3 DNA sequence: TGTGCCTGGAGTCTTGTCCCTGGAGGAGAGCAGTACTTC.

The chain has TRBV14 and TRBJ1-1; no reliable D call. In germline, CDR1 is SGHDN, CDR2 FVKESK. V was shortened by 5 bases and J by 1 base, with 8 bases between the two germline ends. This CDR3 has 13 residues. CDR3 protein: CASSFTENTEAFF. The CDR3 DNA reads TGTGCCAGCAGCTTCACAGAGAACACTGAAGCTTTCTTT.

The chain carries TRBV7-2 and TRBJ2-1, with 10 bases lining up with TRBD1. CDR1 and CDR2 (germline): SGHTA, FQGNSA. The CDR3 totals 15 residues. The V segment lost 5 bases and the J segment 7 bases; nucleotides outside the gene matches: 8. CDR3 sequence reads: CASSRGQGYRNEQFF. CDR3 coding DNA: TGTGCCAGCAGCCGGGGACAGGGGTATCGGAATGAGCAGTTCTTC.

The chain is built from TRBV29-1 and TRBJ2-7; D is uncertain. Trimming shortened V by 1 base and J by 0 bases, and 7 bases separated the two germline ends. Germline V CDR1 and CDR2: SQVTM, ANQGSEA. The CDR3 runs to 13 residues. CDR3 nucleotide sequence: TGCAGCGTTGAAGTGTCTAGCTCCTACGAGCAGTACTTC. Translation: CSVEVSSSYEQYF.

The chain couples TRBV30 to TRBJ1-4; D not resolved. This CDR3 has 12 amino acids. From germline, CDR1 is GTSNPN and CDR2 SVGIG (reference sequence). V was pared by 1 base and J by 5 bases, with 5 bases between. The chain's CDR3 is CAWSAGNEKLFF. The DNA for the CDR3 is TGTGCCTGGAGTGCGGGGAATGAAAAACTGTTTTTT.

The chain links TRBV21-1 to TRBJ2-1; TRBD2, the table's D call, was not compared with the DNA. TRBV21-1 is noted as a pseudogene. CDR3 length equals 17 residues. Written as DNA, the CDR3 is TGTGCCAGCACCCCGAGAGGGACTAGCGGGGATTACAATGAGCAGTTCTTC. Protein product: CASTPRGTSGDYNEQFF.

V is TRBV18 and J is TRBJ2-2, with 8 bases that match TRBD1. The V segment lost 6 bases and the J segment 1 base; nucleotides outside the gene matches: 4. This CDR3 has 15 amino acids. Germline-derived CDR1 and CDR2 are KGHSH and LQKENI. The CDR3, as DNA: TGTGCCAGCTCGGCCGGGACAGGGAACACCGGGGAGCTGTTTTTT. Its protein product is CASSAGTGNTGELFF.

V gene TRBV6-1 combines with J gene TRBJ1-4; D uncertain. The CDR3 has 11 amino acids. V lost 2 bases, J lost 12 bases, and 7 bases lay in between. Germline-derived CDR1 and CDR2 are MNHNS and SASEGT. In DNA form, the CDR3 reads TGTGCCAGCAGTGAATGGGGAGAACTGTTTTTT. Translated: CASSEWGELFF.

The chain carries TRBV4-2 and TRBJ1-1, with TRBD1 matching 9 bases. Losses at the gene ends were 5 bases for V and 5 bases for J; bases not matched to a gene: 12. This CDR3 has 16 residues. Germline V gives CDR1 LGHNA, CDR2 YNFKEQ. The DNA of the CDR3 is TGTGCCAGCAGCGGACAGGGGATTAGGGATCGGACTGAAGCTTTCTTT. Translating gives CASSGQGIRDRTEAFF.

The chain has TRBV29-1 and TRBJ2-5; D might be TRBD2 (6 bases). V was pared by 7 bases and J by 3 bases, with 12 bases between. The CDR3 runs 12 residues. The V gene's germline CDR1 is SQVTM and CDR2 ANQGSEA. The CDR3 DNA sequence: TGCAGCGCTGGGACTTTCAAAGAGACCCAGTACTTC. This sequence encodes CSAGTFKETQYF.

This clone was seen only a few times. V usage is TRBV5-8 and J usage is TRBJ1-4, with 7 bases identical to TRBD1. CDR1 and CDR2 (germline): SGHTS, YDEGEE. Losses at the gene ends were 4 bases for V and 0 bases for J; bases not matched to a gene: 6. The CDR3 extends over 16 amino acids. CDR3 DNA sequence: TGTGCCAGCAGCCAAGGGGACAGCGCAACTAATGAAAAACTGTTTTTT. Its protein product is CASSQGDSATNEKLFF.

The rearrangement uses TRBV5-4 and TRBJ2-7; tentatively, D is TRBD2 (6 bases). CDR1 is SGHNT, CDR2 YYREEE, per germline (reference sequence). The CDR3 sequence is 13 residues long. Trimming left V 0 bases short and J 4 bases short, with 8 bases between. The CDR3 sequence: CASSLGGEYEQYF. In DNA form, the CDR3 reads TGTGCCAGCAGCTTGGGCGGGGAATACGAGCAGTACTTC.

This clone is a singleton in its sample. V gene TRBV30 combines with J gene TRBJ1-5; 8 nucleotides align to TRBD1. The germline CDR1 and CDR2 sequences are GTSNPN and SVGIG (reference sequence). CDR3 length: 15 residues. J lost 3 bases, V lost 2 bases, and 6 bases had no gene match. The CDR3 region has the DNA TGTGCCTGGAGTTGGGGCCAGGGGGCCAATCAGCCCCAGCATTTT. This gives the protein CAWSWGQGANQPQHF.

The rearrangement joins TRBV10-3 to TRBJ1-2; a possible D gene is TRBD1 (6 bases). V dropped 1 base and J dropped 3 bases, with 12 bases sitting between them. Germline CDR1 is ENHRY and CDR2 is SYGVKD. The CDR3 covers 15 residues. The CDR3 nucleotides read TGTGCCATCAGTGAGTGGGGGGGGGCCGACTATGGCTACACCTTC. Amino acids: CAISEWGGADYGYTF.

This chain connects TRBV30 to TRBJ1-5, with 8 bases identical to TRBD1. V gave up 2 bases and J gave up 5 bases; unmatched junction bases: 8. Germline V gene sequence: CDR1 GTSNPN, CDR2 SVGIG (reference sequence). The CDR3 is 15 residues long. CDR3 amino acids: CAWSTGQGLDQPQHF. The CDR3 DNA sequence: TGTGCCTGGAGTACCGGACAGGGCCTAGATCAGCCCCAGCATTTT.

The chain carries TRBV10-3 and TRBJ1-5; possible D gene TRBD1, 5 bases. V dropped 10 bases and J dropped 1 base, with 14 bases sitting between them. Germline CDR1 reads ENHRY; CDR2 reads SYGVKD. This CDR3 comprises 14 residues. The CDR3 coding sequence is TGTGCCACCGGGGGGAAGGGCAGCAATCAGCCCCAGCATTTT. Its translation: CATGGKGSNQPQHF.

The J gene is TRBJ1-1, the V gene TRBV5-1; no firm D call. Germline values: CDR1 SGHRS, CDR2 YFSETQ. The CDR3 runs to 16 residues. Trimming removed 0 bases from V and 4 bases from J, with 16 bases in between. CDR3 sequence (DNA): TGCGCCAGCAGCTTGGAAGCGGGGATAGTGGGCACTGAAGCTTTCTTT. It yields the protein CASSLEAGIVGTEAFF.

The CDR3 DNA sequence: TGTGCCAGCAGCTTCGCGGGACTAGCGGATAATGAGCAGTTCTTC. Its translation is CASSFAGLADNEQFF. The rearrangement links TRBV7-8 to TRBJ2-1, with 11 nucleotides matching TRBD2. This CDR3 comprises 15 residues. J lost 7 bases, V lost 3 bases, and 5 bases had no gene match. The V gene's germline CDR1 is SGHVS and CDR2 FQNEAQ.

This chain connects TRBV6-5 to TRBJ2-3, with 8 bases lining up with TRBD2. Trimming at V came to 0 bases and at J to 6 bases, leaving 5 bases not matched to a gene. The CDR3 has 15 amino acids. Germline V gene lookup returns CDR1 MNHEY and CDR2 SVGAGI. This chain's CDR3 is CASSYSSGGGDTQYF. CDR3 bases: TGTGCCAGCAGTTACTCGAGCGGGGGAGGGGATACGCAGTATTTT.

In its sample, this clone was seen a few times. V usage is TRBV6-6 and J usage is TRBJ1-1, with TRBD1 as a possible D gene (5 bases). The germline gives CDR1 MNHNY, CDR2 SVGAGI (reference sequence). There are 16 residues in the CDR3. V was trimmed by 2 bases and J by 0 bases, leaving 13 bases between them. CDR3 sequence: CASSYAQVFMNTEAFF. The CDR3 DNA is TGTGCCAGCAGTTACGCACAGGTGTTCATGAACACTGAAGCTTTCTTT.

The V and J genes are TRBV4-2 and TRBJ2-3; unclear D gene. Between the trimmed V and J ends, which lost 4 bases and 2 bases, there was a span of 10 bases. The CDR3 runs 14 residues. Germline V gene sequence: CDR1 LGHNA, CDR2 YNFKEQ. The CDR3 sequence is CASSLDLDTDTQYF. The DNA of the CDR3 is TGTGCCAGCAGCCTTGACTTAGACACAGATACGCAGTATTTT.

This sequence joins TRBV9 and TRBJ1-3; D not resolved. The germline CDR1 and CDR2 sequences are SGDLS and YYNGEE. The V end lost 0 bases, the J end lost 5 bases, and 15 bases lay between the germline ends. This CDR3 spans 16 amino acids. CDR3 sequence reads: CASSVATAQPRNTIYF. The CDR3 region has the DNA TGTGCCAGCAGCGTAGCTACGGCACAGCCAAGAAACACCATATATTTT.

The J gene is TRBJ1-2, the V gene TRBV4-2, with D maybe TRBD1 (5 bases). Deletions cut 1 base from V and 5 bases from J, with 17 bases between. Germline V gene lookup returns CDR1 LGHNA and CDR2 YNFKEQ. This CDR3 is 16 amino acids long. DNA for the CDR3: TGTGCCAGCAGCCAAGCCAAGGCGGGGGGTAATTATGGCTACACCTTC. Its translation is CASSQAKAGGNYGYTF.